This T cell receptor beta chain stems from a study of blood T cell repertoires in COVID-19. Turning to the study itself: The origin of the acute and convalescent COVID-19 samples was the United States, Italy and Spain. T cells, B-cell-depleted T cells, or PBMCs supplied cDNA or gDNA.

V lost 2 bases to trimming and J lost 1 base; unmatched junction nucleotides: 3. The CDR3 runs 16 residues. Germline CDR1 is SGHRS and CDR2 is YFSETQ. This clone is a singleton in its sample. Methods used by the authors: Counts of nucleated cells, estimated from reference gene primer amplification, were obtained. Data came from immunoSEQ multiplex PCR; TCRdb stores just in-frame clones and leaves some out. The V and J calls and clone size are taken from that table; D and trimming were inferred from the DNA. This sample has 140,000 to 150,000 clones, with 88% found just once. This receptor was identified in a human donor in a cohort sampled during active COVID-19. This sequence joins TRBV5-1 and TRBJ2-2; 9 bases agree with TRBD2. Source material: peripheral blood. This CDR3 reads CASSFSSGVNTGELFF. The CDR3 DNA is TGCGCCAGCAGCTTCTCTAGCGGGGTGAACACCGGGGAGCTGTTTTTT.